Below are 21 T cell receptor beta chains sequenced from a single sample in a study of a mutant IDH1 vaccine in newly diagnosed glioma. Some clones are missing from TCRdb's copy, which holds only in-frame ones; the method was immunoSEQ multiplex PCR. The repertoire holds approximately 52,000 clones, with over 60% as singletons. The antigens for these receptors are not known. Time point: week 47, end of study. Topical imiquimod accompanied each vaccine dose, which consisted of 300 ug of mutant IDH1 20-mer peptide. The sample was PBMCs, taken from a glioma patient whose treatment included an IDH1 peptide vaccine. The origin of the receptors is a woman aged 40 to 50 with glioma. Some clones in this sample may be carry-over from other donors' samples.

This clone was found once. This chain connects TRBV6-5 to TRBJ1-4, with D possibly TRBD1 on 5 matching bases. Germline V lookup: CDR1 MNHEY, CDR2 SVGAGI. The CDR3 has 14 amino acids. Trimming left V 5 bases short and J 3 bases short, with 10 bases between. The CDR3 DNA sequence: TGTGCCAGCAGTCCACAGGCGGCTAATGAAAAACTGTTTTTT. It yields the protein CASSPQAANEKLFF.

This clone was seen only a few times. The chain couples TRBV13 to TRBJ1-4, with TRBD1 matching 9 bases. V shed 4 bases, J shed 5 bases, and the junction held 5 bases outside the gene matches. The germline CDR1 and CDR2 sequences are PRHDT and FYEKMQ (reference sequence). The CDR3 length is 15 residues. CDR3 residues: CASSSPTGGNEKLFF. DNA for the CDR3: TGTGCCAGCAGCTCGCCGACAGGGGGGAATGAAAAACTGTTTTTT.

In its sample, this clone was seen a few times. This chain connects TRBV7-2 to TRBJ2-1; D remains unclear. CDR3 length: 13 amino acids. Germline-derived CDR1 and CDR2 are SGHTA and FQGNSA. V was shortened by 4 bases and J by 16 bases, with 20 bases between the two germline ends. The CDR3 region has the DNA TGTGCCAGCAGCTCTACCTCCTTCTACCTTGGTTTCTTC. It is translated as CASSSTSFYLGFF.

J is TRBJ2-5 and V is TRBV11-2; 7 bases are shared with TRBD2. This CDR3 is built from 17 residues. The J segment lost 4 bases and the V segment lost 1 base, leaving 12 bases of the junction unmatched. Germline values: CDR1 SGHAT, CDR2 FQNNGV. CDR3 nucleotide sequence: TGTGCCAGCAGCTTAGTAGGGCGGGGGAAGGGTGGAGAGACCCAGTACTTC. Translated: CASSLVGRGKGGETQYF.

This chain connects TRBV7-6 to TRBJ2-5, with D perhaps matching TRBD2 (7 bases). This CDR3 contains 15 residues. Germline values: CDR1 SGHVS, CDR2 FNYEAQ. The V and J ends lost 3 bases and 5 bases respectively, with 16 bases between them. In DNA form, the CDR3 reads TGTGCCAGCAGCTTCAGGGGCGGGAGTCCCGAGACCCAGTACTTC. It yields the protein CASSFRGGSPETQYF.

The sample holds one count of this clone. The CDR3 DNA follows: TGTGCCAGCAGTCGGGCAGGGGAGAATCAGCCCCAGCATTTT. As protein: CASSRAGENQPQHF. The chain uses TRBV19 and TRBJ1-5; D may be TRBD1 (6 bases). The germline V gene encodes CDR1 LNHDA and CDR2 SQIVND (reference sequence). V was clipped by 9 bases and J by 4 bases, with 16 bases between them. This CDR3 spans 14 amino acids.

The rearrangement joins TRBV25-1 to TRBJ1-4; D is undetermined. Germline CDR1 MGHDK, CDR2 SYGVNS. This CDR3 has 16 amino acids. The germline V and J ends were trimmed by 6 bases and 5 bases, with 19 bases remaining between them. Here the CDR3 DNA reads TGTGCCAGCAGCGATTCCCTAGGTGTACTGAATGAAAAACTGTTTTTT. It encodes CASSDSLGVLNEKLFF.

The V gene is TRBV6-6, the J gene TRBJ2-7; D ambiguous. The CDR3 is 13 amino acids. The germline V and J ends were trimmed by 6 bases and 7 bases, with 16 bases remaining between them. In germline, CDR1 is MNHNY, CDR2 SVGAGI (reference sequence). This CDR3 is CASSLHPFKEQYF. CDR3 DNA: TGTGCCAGCAGCTTACACCCGTTTAAAGAGCAGTACTTC.

The chain has TRBV6-5 and TRBJ2-5; D gene ambiguous. The CDR3 sequence is 13 residues long. Trimming removed 8 bases at V and 5 bases at J, with 15 bases between. From germline, CDR1 is MNHEY and CDR2 SVGAGI. CDR3 protein: CASGMPITETQYF. The DNA for the CDR3 is TGTGCCAGCGGCATGCCCATCACTGAGACCCAGTACTTC.

The rearrangement joins TRBV5-1 to TRBJ2-7, with D perhaps TRBD1 (7 bases). The germline V gene has CDR1 SGHRS and CDR2 YFSETQ. CDR3 length equals 16 residues. The germline V and J ends were trimmed by 4 bases and 3 bases, with 20 bases remaining between them. CDR3: CASSPRRGASGYEQYF. As DNA, the CDR3 is TGCGCCAGCAGCCCGCGCAGGGGGGCCTCGGGCTACGAGCAGTACTTC.

This clone occurred once. This sequence joins TRBV30 and TRBJ2-7, with 10 bases aligning to TRBD1. J lost 6 bases, V lost 1 base, and 12 bases had no gene match. This CDR3 spans 16 amino acids. CDR1 GTSNPN and CDR2 SVGIG come from the germline V gene (reference sequence). The CDR3 region is CAWSGRAGTGAVEQYF. CDR3 DNA sequence: TGTGCCTGGAGTGGAAGGGCGGGGACAGGGGCCGTCGAGCAGTACTTC.

This clone has a single count. The rearrangement joins TRBV5-4 to TRBJ2-1, with 7 bases identical to TRBD1. Losses at the gene ends were 4 bases for V and 3 bases for J; bases not matched to a gene: 7. CDR3 length: 15 amino acids. Looked up from germline, CDR1 is SGHNT and CDR2 is YYREEE (reference sequence). The CDR3 DNA follows: TGTGCCAGCAGCCGGCCGGGACAGCTCTACAATGAGCAGTTCTTC. Residues: CASSRPGQLYNEQFF.

The chain has TRBV4-2 and TRBJ1-4; D not resolved. Trimming stripped 4 bases from V and 1 base from J, with 13 bases between. Looked up from germline, CDR1 is LGHNA and CDR2 is YNFKEQ. The CDR3 sequence is 16 residues long. The CDR3 DNA reads as TGTGCCAGCAGCCGGAGCCACAGAGGAACTAATGAAAAACTGTTTTTT. Translating it yields CASSRSHRGTNEKLFF.

The chain links TRBV15 to TRBJ2-1; 8 bases match TRBD2. Unmatched junction bases numbered 10, after V lost 6 bases and J lost 6 bases. The germline CDR1 and CDR2 sequences are LNHNV and YYDKDF (reference sequence). The CDR3 is 15 amino acids. In DNA, the CDR3 is TGTGCCACCAGTCGCGCCAACCGGGGGGGCAATGAGCAGTTCTTC. Translation: CATSRANRGGNEQFF.

V is TRBV7-9 and J is TRBJ1-1; 10 bases are a match to TRBD1. The ends lost 3 bases at V and 5 bases at J; junction bases unmatched: 18. CDR1 and CDR2 (germline): SEHNR, FQNEAQ (reference sequence). CDR3 length: 19 residues. The CDR3 bases are TGTGCCAGCAGCTTCCTCGGGACAGGGGCCCCCGAAACGAGGACTGAAGCTTTCTTT. Encoded protein: CASSFLGTGAPETRTEAFF. The complete variable domain, with remaining parts taken from reference TRBV7-9 and TRBJ1-1, reads DTGVSQNPRHKITKRGQNVTFRCDPISEHNRLYWYRQTLGQGPEFLTYFQNEAQLEKSRLLSDRFSAERPKGSFSTLEIQRTEQGDSAMYLCASSFLGTGAPETRTEAFFGQGTRLTVV.

Of note for this clone: The junction departs from germline at one end; a sequencing error may be responsible. This chain uses TRBV10-3 with TRBJ2-3; perhaps D is TRBD1 or TRBD2 (6 bases each). CDR1 is ENHRY, CDR2 SYGVKD, per germline. The CDR3 totals 16 residues. DNA for the CDR3: TGTGCCATCAACCCCGGGACACCTACTAGCACAGATACCCAGTATTTT. Residues: CAINPGTPTSTDTQYF.

The V gene is TRBV2, the J gene TRBJ1-2; 7 bases line up with TRBD1. This CDR3 region has 13 residues. Germline loops: CDR1 SNHLY, CDR2 FYNNEI. V lost 10 bases to trimming and J lost 4 bases; unmatched junction nucleotides: 9. The CDR3 DNA reads TGTGCCACCCCCGGGACAGAGGGCTATGGCTACACCTTC. This encodes CATPGTEGYGYTF.

The chain has TRBV6-5 and TRBJ1-2, with D hard to call. Germline CDR1 and CDR2: MNHEY and SVGAGI. V lost 5 bases to trimming and J lost 8 bases, with 9 bases between them. The CDR3 extends over 11 amino acids. This CDR3 is CASSPGGGYTF. The CDR3, as DNA: TGTGCCAGCAGTCCGGGTGGGGGCTACACCTTC.

This clone showed up just once. The rearrangement uses TRBV27 and TRBJ2-1, with 8 bases fitting TRBD2. Looked up from germline, CDR1 is MNHEY and CDR2 is SMNVEV (reference sequence). This CDR3 spans 14 amino acids. The V and J ends lost 6 bases and 9 bases, in that order; junction bases with no gene match: 10. The CDR3, as DNA: TGTGCCAGCAGCCCCGGGACTAGACCGGGTGAGCAGTTCTTC. Its translation is CASSPGTRPGEQFF.

Only one count was recorded for this clone. This CDR3 is CASRGRAGEGYTF. The CDR3 DNA is TGTGCCAGCCGTGGAAGGGCAGGAGAGGGCTACACCTTC. The V and J genes are TRBV6-5 and TRBJ1-2; D is ambiguous. Germline V lookup: CDR1 MNHEY, CDR2 SVGAGI. The CDR3 extends over 13 amino acids. Trimming stripped 8 bases from V and 8 bases from J, with 18 bases between.

V usage is TRBV9 and J usage is TRBJ2-2; 11 nucleotides match TRBD2. The V gene end was trimmed by 1 base and the J gene end by 5 bases; junction bases not matched to a gene: 7. Germline values: CDR1 SGDLS, CDR2 YYNGEE. This CDR3 has 17 residues. CDR3 protein: CASSVFLAGGGTGELFF. In DNA form, the CDR3 reads TGTGCCAGCAGCGTATTCCTAGCGGGGGGCGGGACCGGGGAGCTGTTTTTT.